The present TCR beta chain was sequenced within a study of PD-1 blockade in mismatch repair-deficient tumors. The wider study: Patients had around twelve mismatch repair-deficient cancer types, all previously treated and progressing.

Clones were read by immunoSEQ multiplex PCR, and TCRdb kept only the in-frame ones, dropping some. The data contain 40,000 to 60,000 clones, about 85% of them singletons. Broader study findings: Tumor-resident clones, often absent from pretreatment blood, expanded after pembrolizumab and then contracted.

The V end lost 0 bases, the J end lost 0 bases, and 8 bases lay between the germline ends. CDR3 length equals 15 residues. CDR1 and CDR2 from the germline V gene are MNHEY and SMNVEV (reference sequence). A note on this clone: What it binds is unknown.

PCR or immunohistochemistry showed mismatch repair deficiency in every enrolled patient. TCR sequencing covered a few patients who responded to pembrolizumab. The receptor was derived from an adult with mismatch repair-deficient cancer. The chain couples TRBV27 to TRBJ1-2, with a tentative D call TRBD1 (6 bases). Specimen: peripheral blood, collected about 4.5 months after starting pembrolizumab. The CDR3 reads CASSLSGGPNYGYTF. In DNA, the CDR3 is TGTGCCAGCAGTTTATCAGGGGGACCTAACTATGGCTACACCTTC.